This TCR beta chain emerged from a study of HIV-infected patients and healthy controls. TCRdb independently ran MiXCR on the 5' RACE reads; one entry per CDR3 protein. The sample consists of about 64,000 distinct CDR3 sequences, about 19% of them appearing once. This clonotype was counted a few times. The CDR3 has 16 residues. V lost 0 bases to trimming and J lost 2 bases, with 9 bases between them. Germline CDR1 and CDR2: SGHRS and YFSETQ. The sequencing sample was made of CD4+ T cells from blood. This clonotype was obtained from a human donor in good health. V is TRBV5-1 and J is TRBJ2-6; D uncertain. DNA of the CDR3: TGCGCCAGCAGCTTGGCCTTAGTGACTGGGGCCAACGTCCTGACTTTC. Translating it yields CASSLALVTGANVLTF.